This T cell receptor beta chain comes out of a study of blood T cell repertoires in COVID-19. In the authors' methods: Using reference gene primer amplification, nucleated cell counts were estimated. Data came from immunoSEQ multiplex PCR; TCRdb stores just in-frame clones and leaves some out. For V, J and clone size, that table is used; D and trimming come from the DNA. Altogether a few hundred thousand clones are present, about 91% being singletons, with the ten largest covering roughly 14%. V was clipped by 0 bases and J by 11 bases, with 9 bases between them. Germline CDR1 reads MGHRA; CDR2 reads YSYEKL. This CDR3 contains 12 residues. Researchers sorted participants into cohorts using their self-reported clinical history.

J is TRBJ2-3 and V is TRBV4-1, with D unclear. Sequenced material: PBMCs or T cells enriched from blood (not recorded which). The TCR comes from a woman aged 45-65 years with acute COVID-19. CDR3 sequence: CASSQEFAKQYF. The CDR3 nucleotides are TGCGCCAGCAGCCAAGAGTTCGCTAAGCAGTATTTT.